A selection of T cell receptor beta chains follows, all from one sample in a study of blood T cell repertoires in COVID-19. The table came from immunoSEQ multiplex PCR; TCRdb's copy has only in-frame clones and leaves some out. This repertoire shows approximately 170,000 clones, roughly four fifths found once; its top ten account for less than 9%. Sequencing used peripheral blood. The source is a man aged 40-50 years who had recovered from COVID-19. Both conserved end residues are trimmed from each CDR3.

v_call cdr3_aa
TRBV12-3/TRBV12-4 ASSPPGSTEAF
TRBV4-3 ASAEGTGGRETQY
TRBV3-1/TRBV3-2 ASSQRITGRNPENEQF
TRBV27 ASSPLAGDTRTGELF
TRBV3-1/TRBV3-2 ASSQNFGGQGTDTQY
TRBV11-2 ASSSTRQISGNTIY
TRBV4-1 ASSQGGRGETQY
TRBV7-9 ASSLLGVEGYT
TRBV4-2 ASSPGNTIY
TRBV27 ASRLRQGRGEKLF
TRBV4-2 ASSPTGLFDQETQY
TRBV6-5 ASSRDSNYEQY
TRBV29-1 SVESTPSTDTQY
TRBV28 ASSEEDRSTQPQH
TRBV30 AWSDLADNEQF
TRBV5-5 ASSWTATNEKLF
TRBV19 ASSPETGRPLH
TRBV28 ASSPIAERRF
TRBV12-5 ASGGQGKETQY
TRBV27 ASSGHRSLYEQY
TRBV6-1 ASSDVITSETQY
TRBV2 ASSRIATMNEQF
TRBV2 AIGGAASSTDTQY
TRBV24-1 ATRRSGTLGEKLF
TRBV10-3 AITDTGTGELF
TRBV4-3 ASSQEPGRTEAF
TRBV27 ASSSHAGEQY
TRBV18 ASSPISGRSEQY
TRBV3-1/TRBV3-2 ASSHRLAGGRYTSTDTQY
TRBV11-2 ASSLGTSGYGNQPQH
TRBV4-3 ASSQDREASYLMETQY
TRBV9 ASSVDRHPNYGYT
TRBV9 ASARGMEYEQY
TRBV9 ASSVGKGAGNTEAF
TRBV7-2 ASSLARISYEQY
TRBV5-4 ASSLGLRTPEETQY
TRBV10-3 AITTGGRDTEAF
TRBV19 ASSSWDRDEQY
TRBV6-2/TRBV6-3 ASSRRVSTDTQY
TRBV10-3 AISQGAYGYT
TRBV6-5 ASSSQGYEQY
TRBV4-1 ASSQGPSRQGGTEAF
TRBV5-1 ASSHGSVGDEKLF
TRBV4-2 ASSQVGIGGSYEQY
TRBV12-5 ASGLGGRSPLH